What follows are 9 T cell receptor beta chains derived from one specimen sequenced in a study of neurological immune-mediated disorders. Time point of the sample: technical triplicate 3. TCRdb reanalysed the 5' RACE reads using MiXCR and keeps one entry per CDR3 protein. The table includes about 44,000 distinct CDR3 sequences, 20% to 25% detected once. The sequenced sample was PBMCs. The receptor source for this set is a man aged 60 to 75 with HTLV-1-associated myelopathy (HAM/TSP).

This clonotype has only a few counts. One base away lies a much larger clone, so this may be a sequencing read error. The chain's CDR3 is CSSSARAQIGYGYTF. CDR3 nucleotides: TGTTCCAGCAGTGCCAGGGCACAAATAGGATATGGCTACACCTTC. The chain recombines TRBV6-1 with TRBJ1-2; maybe TRBD1 (5 bases). Germline V gene data show CDR1 as MNHNS and CDR2 as SASEGT. CDR3 length equals 15 residues.

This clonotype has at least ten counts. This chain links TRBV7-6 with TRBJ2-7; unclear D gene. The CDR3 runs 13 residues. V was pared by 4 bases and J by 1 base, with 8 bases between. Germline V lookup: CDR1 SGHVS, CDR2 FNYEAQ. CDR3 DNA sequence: TGTGCCAGCAGCTCGAGGTGGTCCTACGAGCAGTACTTC. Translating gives CASSSRWSYEQYF.

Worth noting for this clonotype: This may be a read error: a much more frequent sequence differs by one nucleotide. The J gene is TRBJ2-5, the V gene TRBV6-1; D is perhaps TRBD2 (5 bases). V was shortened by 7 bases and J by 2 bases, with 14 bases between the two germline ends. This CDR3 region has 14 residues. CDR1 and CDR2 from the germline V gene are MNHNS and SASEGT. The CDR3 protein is CASNPMGVQETQYF. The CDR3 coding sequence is TGTGCCAGCAACCCGATGGGAGTTCAAGAGACCCAGTACTTC.

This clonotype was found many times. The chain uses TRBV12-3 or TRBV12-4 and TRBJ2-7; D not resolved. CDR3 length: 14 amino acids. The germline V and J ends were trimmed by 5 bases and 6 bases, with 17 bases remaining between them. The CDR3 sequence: CASSPAAPAPEQYF. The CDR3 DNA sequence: TGTGCCAGCAGTCCCGCGGCCCCAGCCCCCGAGCAGTACTTC.

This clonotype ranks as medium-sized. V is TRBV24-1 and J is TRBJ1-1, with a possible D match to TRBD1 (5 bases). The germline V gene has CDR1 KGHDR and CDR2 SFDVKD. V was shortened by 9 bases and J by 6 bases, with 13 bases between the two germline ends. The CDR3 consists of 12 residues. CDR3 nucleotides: TGTGCCACCCGGGGCGGAGGCGCTGAAGCTTTCTTT. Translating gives CATRGGGAEAFF.

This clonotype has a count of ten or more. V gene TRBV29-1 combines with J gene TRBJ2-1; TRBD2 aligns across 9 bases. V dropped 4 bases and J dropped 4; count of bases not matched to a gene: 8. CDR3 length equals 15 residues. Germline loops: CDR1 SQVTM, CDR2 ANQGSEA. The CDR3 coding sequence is TGCAGCGTTGTCTCTGGTAGCGGGAGTTACAATGAGCAGTTCTTC. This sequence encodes CSVVSGSGSYNEQFF.

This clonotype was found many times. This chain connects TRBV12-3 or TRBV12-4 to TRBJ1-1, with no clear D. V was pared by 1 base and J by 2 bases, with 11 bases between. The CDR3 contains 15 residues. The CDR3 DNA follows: TGTGCCAGCAGTTTAGATAGGGCCAGCAACACTGAAGCTTTCTTT. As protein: CASSLDRASNTEAFF.

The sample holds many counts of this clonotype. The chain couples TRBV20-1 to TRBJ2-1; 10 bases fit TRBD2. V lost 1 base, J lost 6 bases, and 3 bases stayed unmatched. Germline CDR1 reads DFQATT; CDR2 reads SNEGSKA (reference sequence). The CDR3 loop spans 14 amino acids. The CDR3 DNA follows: TGCAGTGCTAGAGCCACTAGCGGGATCAATGAGCAGTTCTTC. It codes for CSARATSGINEQFF.

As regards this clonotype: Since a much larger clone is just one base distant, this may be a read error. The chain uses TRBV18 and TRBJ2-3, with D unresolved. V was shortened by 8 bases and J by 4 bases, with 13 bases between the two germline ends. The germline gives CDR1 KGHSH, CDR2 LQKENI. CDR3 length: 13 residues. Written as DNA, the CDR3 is TGTGCCAGCCCCCCGACGGTTGCAGATACGCAGTATTTT. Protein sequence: CASPPTVADTQYF. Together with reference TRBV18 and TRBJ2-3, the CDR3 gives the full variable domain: NAGVMQNPRHLVRRRGQEARLRCSPMKGHSHVYWYRQLPEEGLKFMVYLQKENIIDESGMPKERFSAEFPKEGPSILRIQQVVRGDSAAYFCASPPTVADTQYFGPGTRLTVL.